This TCR beta chain was sequenced for a study of blood T cell repertoires in COVID-19. Germline CDR1 is WSHSY and CDR2 is SAAADI. This CDR3 region has 14 residues. Only in-frame clones appear in the TCRdb table, and some are missing; sequencing was by immunoSEQ multiplex PCR. The sample carries 200,000 to 250,000 clones, 70% to 90% recorded once. About this clone: The germline gene is not matched at one end of the junction; a read error may be the cause.

The sequenced sample was peripheral blood. The V gene is TRBV10-2, the J gene TRBJ1-4; maybe TRBD1 (5 bases). The receptor was isolated from a woman aged 18-35 years who had recovered from COVID-19. CDR3 DNA sequence: TGCGCCAGCAAACTATCAGGGACTAGTGAAAAACTGTTTTTT. Its protein is CASKLSGTSEKLFF.